The subject of this entry is one TCR beta chain. Its target is not known. Template switching by 5'RACE with UMIs generated the TCR beta cDNA. TCRdb reprocessed the 5' RACE reads and reports one entry per CDR3 protein, with no DNA. Its listing shows some 500,000 distinct CDR3 sequences. The sample belongs to a study of T cells expressing NK-cell markers. Turning to the study itself: Sequencing of TCR beta repertoires drew on sorted CD3+CD56+NKG2C+, CD3+CD56+NKG2C- and CD3+CD56-NKG2C+ T cells. The study sequenced eight donors, seven HCMV-seropositive and one seronegative.

Overall study findings and caveats: Among CD8+ T cells from more than five donors, dominant NKG2C+ clonotypes accounted for roughly 1.0-7.0%.

The germline CDR1 and CDR2 sequences are KGHDR and SFDVKD. The CDR3 contains 14 residues. The V call is TRBV24-1, the J call TRBJ1-3. This TCR came from a woman aged 45-59 years in good health. Sequenced: blood T cells: a sorted CD56 or NKG2C T cell subset, CD4+ or CD8+ T cells, or bulk PBMC T cells (not recorded which). The CDR3 sequence: CATSRRNSGNTIYF.